The sequence of this T cell receptor beta chain was determined in a study of T cells in localized non-small cell lung cancer. Notes on the study in general: Uninvolved adjacent lung, not tumor, had the highest T cell clonality.

In the case of this clone: Its antigen is unknown.

Using immunoSEQ multiplex PCR, the repertoire was profiled, and TCRdb retains in-frame clones only, with some absent. Here the sample spans around 30,000 clones, around 90% being singletons. CDR1 and CDR2 (germline): LNHDA, SQIVND (reference sequence). This CDR3 comprises 15 residues. J was trimmed by 2 bases and V by 3 bases; bases with no gene match: 4. The V and J genes are TRBV19 and TRBJ2-1, with TRBD1 matching 7 bases. The sample consisted of PBMCs, taken before any cancer treatment. The TCR originated in a man between 35 and 75 years old with stage II lung adenocarcinoma. CDR3 loop: CASSIQGDPYNEQFF. The CDR3 DNA follows: TGTGCCAGTAGTATCCAGGGGGACCCCTACAATGAGCAGTTCTTC.